The clone carrying this TCR beta chain was detected only once. The CDR3 runs to 15 residues. Germline V gene data show CDR1 as SGHDN and CDR2 as FVKESK. Trimming stripped 1 base from V and 0 bases from J, with 10 bases between. Repertoires were generated with immunoSEQ multiplex PCR, while TCRdb's copy carries only in-frame clones and drops some. Among roughly 91,000 clones, roughly 95% were seen once, and the ten largest hold about 2%. The sample comes from a study of OX40 agonist ivuxolimab in advanced cancers. Sequenced material: CD4+ or CD8+ T cells sorted from blood, taken in a trial of the OX40 agonist ivuxolimab. The sequence was collected from an adult with an advanced solid tumor such as melanoma, head and neck, liver or kidney cancer. The gene calls are TRBV14 and TRBJ2-7; D call uncertain. CDR3 DNA sequence: TGTGCCAGCAGCCAAGTTGCCCATAGCTCCTACGAGCAGTACTTC. This encodes CASSQVAHSSYEQYF.